The clone carrying this TCR beta chain was counted many times. Its antigen is undetermined. The length of the CDR3 is 14 residues. J gave up 5 bases and V 6 bases, and 3 bases lay outside the gene matches. The data were obtained in a study of neurological immune-mediated disorders. Study-wide results and limits: Neither clinical nor MRI features showed any association with the multiple sclerosis repertoire cluster, and the authors stated that larger cohorts are needed.

TCRdb fed the 5' RACE reads into MiXCR, producing one record per CDR3 protein. The table has some 86,000 distinct CDR3 sequences, around 2.6% seen once; the top ten hold about 1.1%. The sample comprised PBMCs. The rearrangement joins TRBV12-3 or TRBV12-4 to TRBJ1-6, with 8 nucleotides matching TRBD1. This TCR derives from a woman younger than 45 with multiple sclerosis. CDR3 sequence (DNA): TGTGCCAGCAGGGAACAGGGGGATAATTCACCCCTCCACTTT. Protein: CASREQGDNSPLHF.